The T cell receptor beta chain under discussion was sequenced for a study of blood T cell repertoires in COVID-19. Participant ages covered roughly 18 to 89 years across 24 US areas. Germline lookup yields CDR1 KGHDR and CDR2 SFDVKD. CDR3 size: 19 residues. With 0 bases removed from V and 0 bases from J, the gap between germline ends came to 14 bases. Under the authors' procedure: How many nucleated cells were present was estimated from reference gene primer amplification. Using immunoSEQ multiplex PCR, the repertoire was profiled, and TCRdb retains in-frame clones only, with some absent. The V and J calls and the clone size are those of that table, but D and trimming were determined from the DNA. The sample comprises hundreds of thousands of clones, around 90% of which are singletons, and around 1% rests with the top ten.

This clonotype originated in a man aged 45-60 years who had been exposed to COVID-19. Material for sequencing was PBMCs or T cells enriched from blood (not recorded which). The chain couples TRBV24-1 to TRBJ2-6; D is unresolved. The DNA for the CDR3 is TGTGCCACCAGTGATTTGTTCTTGGAGTCCTTCTCTGGGGCCAACGTCCTGACTTTC. Its protein product is CATSDLFLESFSGANVLTF.